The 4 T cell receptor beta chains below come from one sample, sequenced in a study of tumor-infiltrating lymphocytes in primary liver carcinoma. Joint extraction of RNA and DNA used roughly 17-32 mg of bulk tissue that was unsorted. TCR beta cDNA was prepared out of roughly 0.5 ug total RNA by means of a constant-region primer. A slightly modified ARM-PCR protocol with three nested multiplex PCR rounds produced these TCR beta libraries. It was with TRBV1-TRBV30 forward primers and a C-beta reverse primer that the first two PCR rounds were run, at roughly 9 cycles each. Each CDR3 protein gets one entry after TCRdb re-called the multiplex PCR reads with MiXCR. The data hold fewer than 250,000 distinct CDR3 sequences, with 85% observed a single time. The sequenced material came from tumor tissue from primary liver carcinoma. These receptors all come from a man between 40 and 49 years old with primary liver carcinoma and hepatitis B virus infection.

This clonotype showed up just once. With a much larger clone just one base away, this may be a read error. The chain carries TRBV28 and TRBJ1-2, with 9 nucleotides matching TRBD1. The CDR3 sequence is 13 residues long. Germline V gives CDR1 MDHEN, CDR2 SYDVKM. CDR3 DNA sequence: TGTACCAGCAGTATACAGGGGGCTGGTGGCTACACCTTC. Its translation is CTSSIQGAGGYTF.

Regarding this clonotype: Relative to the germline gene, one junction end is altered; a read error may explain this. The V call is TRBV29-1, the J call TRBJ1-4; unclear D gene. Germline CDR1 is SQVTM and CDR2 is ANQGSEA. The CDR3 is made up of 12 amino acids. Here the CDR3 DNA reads TGCAACGTTGAAGTCATTGGGGAAAAACTGTTTTTT. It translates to CNVEVIGEKLFF.

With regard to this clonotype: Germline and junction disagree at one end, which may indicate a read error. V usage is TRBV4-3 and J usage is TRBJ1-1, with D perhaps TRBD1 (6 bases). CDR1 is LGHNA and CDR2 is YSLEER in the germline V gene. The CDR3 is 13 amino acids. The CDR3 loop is CASNQGGNTEASF. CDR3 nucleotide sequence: TGCGCCAGCAACCAAGGGGGGAACACTGAAGCTTCCTTT.

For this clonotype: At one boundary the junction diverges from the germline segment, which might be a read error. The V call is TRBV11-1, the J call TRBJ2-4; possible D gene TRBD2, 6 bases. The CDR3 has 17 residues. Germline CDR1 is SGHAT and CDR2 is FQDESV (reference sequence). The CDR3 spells CASSFPGTCGTKSIQYF. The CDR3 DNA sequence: TGTGCCAGCAGCTTTCCCGGGACTTGCGGGACCAAATCCATTCAGTACTTT.